This is a list of T cell receptor beta chains from one sample in a study of cytomegalovirus exposure and HLA in healthy donors. Here immunoSEQ multiplex PCR was the method, and the copy in TCRdb shows in-frame clones only, minus some. The sample holds approximately 190,000 clones, 81% seen once. The sample consisted of PBMCs. These TCRs come from a man between 40 and 49 years old in good health and CMV-seropositive. Both conserved end residues are part of each CDR3. The order of the fields is clone size, V gene, CDR3 protein. Clone size is shown for a subset of rows, as once, few, many or a class of expanded clone.

. | TRBV4-2 | CASSQANGGAADNEQFF
. | TRBV29-1 | CSLAGVGTDTQYF
. | TRBV9 | CASSPQGASGNTIYF
. | TRBV28 | CASSPAGAKNIQYF
. | TRBV30 | CAWSGPASENTEAFF
. | TRBV5-1 | CASSLGGTGGWEQYF
. | TRBV7-9 | CASSSPQGEQAFF
once | TRBV7-3 | CASSSSGTGKNEQYF
once | TRBV2 | CASSETGGTEAFF
. | TRBV28 | CASRPGGNTGELFF